The 8 T cell receptor beta chains below were found in one sample sequenced in a study of metastatic and nonmetastatic thyroid tumors. Thyroid surgery was preceded by no treatment in any patient. Using MiXCR, TCRdb reanalyzed the PCR reads. Altogether around 20,000 clones are present, around 11% being singletons, with the ten largest covering about 7.3%. Sequencing was done on a sample of blood. The receptors stem from a female donor with papillary thyroid cancer or a benign thyroid nodule (not recorded which). Some clones in this sample may be carry-over from other donors' samples.

This clone was picked up many times. This chain connects TRBV9 to TRBJ2-3; 13 nucleotides match TRBD2. Germline V lookup: CDR1 SGDLS, CDR2 YYNGEE. CDR3 length: 16 residues. With 7 bases clipped from V and 5 bases from J, the junction kept 10 bases outside the gene matches. CDR3 sequence (DNA): TGTGCCAGCGGAATCGGGACTAGCGGGATTGGAGATACGCAGTATTTT. Its translation: CASGIGTSGIGDTQYF.

This clone showed up just a few times. An end of the junction differs from the germline gene, which may be a read error. The V gene is TRBV6-5, the J gene TRBJ2-2; TRBD1 might be the D (6 bases). Germline CDR1 MNHEY, CDR2 SVGAGI. This CDR3 comprises 14 residues. This CDR3 reads CASRYLGDTGELSF. The CDR3 DNA sequence: TGCGCCAGCAGGTATCTGGGGGACACCGGGGAGCTGTCTTTT.

At least ten counts were recorded for this clone. This chain joins TRBV4-3 and TRBJ2-3; unclear D gene. Germline V gene data show CDR1 as LGHNA and CDR2 as YSLEER. Trimming removed 3 bases from V and 2 bases from J, with 6 bases in between. The CDR3 is 13 amino acids. The CDR3 DNA sequence: TGCGCCAGCAGCCAGGGAACCACAGATACGCAGTATTTT. It specifies CASSQGTTDTQYF.

This clone was seen only a few times. J is TRBJ2-1 and V is TRBV11-3, with 8 nucleotides matching TRBD2. CDR1 is SGHNT and CDR2 is YENEEA in the germline V gene. V shed 1 base, J shed 7 bases, and the junction held 6 bases outside the gene matches. The CDR3 is 15 residues long. CDR3 region: CASSLGSGGANEQFF. CDR3 nucleotide sequence: TGTGCCAGCAGCTTAGGTTCCGGGGGGGCGAATGAGCAGTTCTTC.

This clone was counted many times. The chain combines TRBV20-1 with TRBJ1-1, with D unresolved. V shed 2 bases and J shed 2 bases, with 9 bases lying between them. This CDR3 spans 13 amino acids. CDR1 DFQATT and CDR2 SNEGSKA come from the germline V gene (reference sequence). CDR3 DNA sequence: TGCAGTGCTAGAATGCCCCAAAACACTGAAGCTTTCTTT. Translation gives CSARMPQNTEAFF.

This clone was recorded many times. The gene calls are TRBV19 and TRBJ1-2, with TRBD1 matching over 7 bases. The CDR3 is made up of 12 amino acids. Germline V gene lookup returns CDR1 LNHDA and CDR2 SQIVND (reference sequence). The junction had 5 bases not matched to a gene; V was cut back by 6 bases and J by 7 bases. This CDR3 reads CASRRQGTGYTF. CDR3 sequence (DNA): TGTGCCAGTAGACGACAGGGTACTGGCTACACCTTC.

At least ten counts were recorded for this clone. This CDR3 reads CAWSPLYPNEQYF. CDR3 bases: TGTGCCTGGAGTCCCCTCTACCCGAACGAGCAGTACTTC. V and J are TRBV30 and TRBJ2-7; no clear D. The CDR3 totals 13 residues. The V end was cut by 2 bases, the J end by 5 bases, with 13 bases between. The germline V gene encodes CDR1 GTSNPN and CDR2 SVGIG (reference sequence).

The rearrangement links TRBV2 to TRBJ2-7; possible D gene TRBD1, 5 bases. Germline assignment: CDR1 SNHLY and CDR2 FYNNEI. V was clipped by 10 bases and J by 4 bases, with 23 bases between them. CDR3 length: 15 residues. CDR3 nucleotides: TGTGCCATCATTTCAGGATGGCCAGGGCCGTACGAGCAGTACTTC. It specifies CAIISGWPGPYEQYF.